These T cell receptor beta chains were read from a single sample in a study of cytomegalovirus exposure and HLA in healthy donors. Libraries were prepared by immunoSEQ multiplex PCR; TCRdb keeps only in-frame clonotypes and omits some of them. The table has about 200,000 clones, around 88% seen once; the top ten hold around 0.3%. The sequencing input was PBMCs. The origin of the receptors is a woman younger than 45 in good health and CMV-seronegative. Both conserved end residues are part of each CDR3. A D gene is named only where the DNA matches it firmly. Clone size is stated in some rows and not others, as once, few, many or a class when expanded.

D gene | J gene | V gene | clone size | CDR3 DNA | CDR3 protein
. | TRBJ2-7 | TRBV19 | . | TGTGCCAGTAGTATAAATAGGGCGGGGAACGAGCAGTACTTC | CASSINRAGNEQYF
. | TRBJ2-2 | TRBV27 | . | TGTGCCAGCAGTCTGGACAGCGTCGCGAACACCGGGGAGCTGTTTTTT | CASSLDSVANTGELFF
. | TRBJ1-1 | TRBV2 | . | TGTGCCAGCAGTGAAGACAGAAACACTGAAGCTTTCTTT | CASSEDRNTEAFF
TRBD2 | TRBJ2-7 | TRBV7-9 | . | TGTGCCAGCAGCTCCCCGGGACTAGCTTTCTACGAGCAGTACTTC | CASSSPGLAFYEQYF
TRBD1 | TRBJ1-5 | TRBV27 | . | TGTGCCAGCCGGGGACAGTACAATCAGCCCCAGCATTTT | CASRGQYNQPQHF
TRBD2 | TRBJ2-3 | TRBV2 | . | TGTGCCAGCAGTGGCCGAGCGGGGGGAACAGATACGCAGTATTTT | CASSGRAGGTDTQYF
. | TRBJ1-4 | TRBV7-8 | . | TGTGCCAGCAGCTTTCAGGGAAATGAAAAACTGTTTTTT | CASSFQGNEKLFF
TRBD1 | TRBJ1-1 | TRBV6-5 | . | TGTGCCAGATCGAGGGTGGGACAGGGCGCTGAAGCTTTCTTT | CARSRVGQGAEAFF
TRBD2 | TRBJ2-1 | TRBV10-2 | . | TGCGCCAGCAGTGATCTAGCGGGGGGGGATGAGCAGTTCTTC | CASSDLAGGDEQFF
. | TRBJ2-7 | TRBV10-3 | . | TGTGCCATCAGTGAGTCCGGCGGCAGGGGAAACTACGAGCAGTACTTC | CAISESGGRGNYEQYF
TRBD1 | TRBJ2-7 | TRBV7-9 | . | TGTGCCAGCAGCTTTGGACAGGGGGGAAGGAACGAGCAGTACTTC | CASSFGQGGRNEQYF
TRBD2 | TRBJ2-1 | TRBV27 | . | TGTGCCAGCAGTTTGACTAGCGGGATCCGTCATGAGCAGTTCTTC | CASSLTSGIRHEQFF
TRBD1 | TRBJ1-1 | TRBV5-1 | . | TGCGCCAGCAGCTTTGTTACAGGGGGCGCGAGGACTGAAGCTTTCTTT | CASSFVTGGARTEAFF
. | TRBJ2-2 | TRBV15 | . | TGTGCCACCAGCAGAGGGGGCTGGACCGGGGAGCTGTTTTTT | CATSRGGWTGELFF
TRBD2 | TRBJ2-1 | TRBV5-4 | . | TGTGCCAGCAGCCCTCGGGAGGCCGGCTACAATGAGCAGTTCTTC | CASSPREAGYNEQFF
TRBD2 | TRBJ2-5 | TRBV5-6 | few | TGTGCCAGCAGCTGGGGGGGAGGGAATGGTGGAGAGACCCAGTACTTC | CASSWGGGNGGETQYF
TRBD1 | TRBJ2-7 | TRBV27 | . | TGTGCCAGCAGTTTGACAGGGAGCGAGCAGTACTTC | CASSLTGSEQYF
. | TRBJ2-3 | TRBV10-3 | . | TGTGCCATCAGTGAGTCGAGGGCGACAGATACGCAGTATTTT | CAISESRATDTQYF
. | TRBJ2-7 | TRBV15 | . | TGTGCCACCAGCGTCGGCGAAGGGGACTACGAGCAGTACTTC | CATSVGEGDYEQYF
TRBD2 | TRBJ2-1 | TRBV19 | . | TGTGCCAGTACCCTAGGGCGGCTAGCGGGGCGAAGCTCCTACAATGAGCAGTTCTTC | CASTLGRLAGRSSYNEQFF